Following are 9 T cell receptor beta chains from one sample sequenced in a study of blood T cell repertoires in COVID-19. The repertoire was sequenced with immunoSEQ multiplex PCR; TCRdb's copy has only in-frame clones and lacks some. Of more than 150,000 clones listed, about four fifths are singletons. Source material: peripheral blood. Receptor source: a man aged 65 to 79 who had recovered from COVID-19.

The V and J genes are TRBV4-1 and TRBJ2-7; 8 nucleotides line up with TRBD2. There are 15 residues in the CDR3. The V segment lost 0 bases and the J segment 4 bases; nucleotides outside the gene matches: 5. The V gene's germline CDR1 is MGHRA and CDR2 YSYEKL. This chain's CDR3 is CASSQDTGGPYEQYF. The CDR3 DNA is TGCGCCAGCAGCCAAGATACGGGAGGGCCTTACGAGCAGTACTTC.

As to this clone: The junction departs from the called germline gene at one end, perhaps through a read error. The chain combines TRBV6-5 with TRBJ2-4; 10 bases fit TRBD1. Germline CDR1 and CDR2: MNHEY and SVGAGI. The CDR3 totals 14 residues. The CDR3 loop is CASSDSGTGDIQYF. CDR3 sequence (DNA): TGTGCCAGCAGTGACTCCGGGACAGGGGACATTCAGTACTTC.

The CDR3: CASSPGGTSGSREQYF. In DNA form, the CDR3 reads TGTGCCAGCAGCCCCGGGGGGACTAGCGGGAGTAGGGAGCAGTACTTC. The J gene is TRBJ2-7, the V gene TRBV3-1 (or the pseudogene TRBV3-2), with TRBD2 matching over 14 bases. Germline V gene lookup returns CDR1 LGHDT and CDR2 YNNKEL (reference sequence). This CDR3 is built from 16 residues. Trimming cost V 4 bases and J 7 bases; bases outside gene matches: 9.

This chain uses TRBV3-1 (or the pseudogene TRBV3-2) with TRBJ1-2; 7 bases are a match to TRBD1. Germline assignment: CDR1 LGHDT and CDR2 YNNKEL (reference sequence). Trimming removed 0 bases from V and 7 bases from J; junction bases left unmatched: 8. The CDR3 has 15 amino acids. The CDR3 spells CASSQEHVGGGGYTF. The CDR3 nucleotides are TGTGCCAGCAGCCAAGAACATGTAGGGGGCGGTGGCTACACCTTC.

This rearrangement joins TRBV7-2 to TRBJ1-1, with TRBD1 identical over 7 bases. CDR1 and CDR2 (germline): SGHTA, FQGNSA. The CDR3 loop spans 14 amino acids. Losses at the gene ends were 5 bases for V and 0 bases for J; bases not matched to a gene: 3. The CDR3 loop is CASSGGTVNTEAFF. The CDR3, as DNA: TGTGCCAGCAGCGGCGGGACAGTGAACACTGAAGCTTTCTTT.

This clone was detected only a few times. The chain is built from TRBV6-5 and TRBJ2-2; 10 nucleotides agree with TRBD2. CDR1 and CDR2 (germline): MNHEY, SVGAGI. The CDR3 is made up of 15 amino acids. Germline trimming cut 4 bases from V and 7 bases from J; bases unmatched to any gene: 6. CDR3 nucleotide sequence: TGTGCCAGCAGTTTAGCGGGAGGAGGGGACGGGGAGCTGTTTTTT. This translates into CASSLAGGGDGELFF.

This chain links TRBV5-6 with TRBJ2-3; 7 bases agree with TRBD2. Germline CDR1 SGHDT, CDR2 YYEEEE. The CDR3 consists of 15 residues. Losses at the gene ends were 1 base for V and 1 base for J; bases not matched to a gene: 3. CDR3 loop: CASSLLLAGTDTQYF. The CDR3 DNA reads as TGTGCCAGCAGCTTGTTGCTAGCGGGCACAGATACGCAGTATTTT.

This sequence joins TRBV27 and TRBJ2-5; a weak D match, TRBD2 (5 bases). The V gene lost 6 bases and the J gene lost 1 base, with 24 bases spanning the gap. Germline V gene sequence: CDR1 MNHEY, CDR2 SMNVEV (reference sequence). The CDR3 loop spans 18 amino acids. The CDR3 nucleotides read TGTGCCAGCAGCATAAGGCCTACGGCTAGCCGGGGCCAAGAGACCCAGTACTTC. Protein product: CASSIRPTASRGQETQYF.

About this clone itself: The identical CDR3 is also encoded by other nucleotide sequences in the sample. The CDR3 nucleotides read TGTGCCAGCAGTCCCCCGGGACAGGGCTACGGCTACACCTTC. It yields the protein CASSPPGQGYGYTF. The V gene is TRBV27, the J gene TRBJ1-2, with 9 nucleotides matching TRBD1. The junction had 9 bases not matched to a gene; V was cut back by 5 bases and J by 8 bases. Germline V lookup: CDR1 MNHEY, CDR2 SMNVEV (reference sequence). This CDR3 spans 14 amino acids.